The 15 T cell receptor beta chains in this list originate from one sample, sequenced in a study of T cell responses to AZD1222 COVID-19 vaccine. Profiling relied on immunoSEQ multiplex PCR, and the TCRdb table lists in-frame clones only, not all of them. In the table there are under 200,000 clones, 90% to 95% of which are singletons. Sequencing was performed on peripheral blood, taken on day 0 of AZD1222 vaccination. These receptors were collected from an adult in good health.

J is TRBJ2-1 and V is TRBV5-8, with D maybe TRBD2 (5 bases). V was shortened by 2 bases and J by 4 bases, with 10 bases between the two germline ends. Germline CDR1 and CDR2: SGHTS and YDEGEE. This CDR3 spans 14 amino acids. The CDR3 here is CASSFGESYNEQFF. The CDR3 DNA reads TGTGCCAGCAGCTTCGGGGAGAGTTACAATGAGCAGTTCTTC.

The gene calls are TRBV5-1 and TRBJ2-7, with unresolved D. This CDR3 contains 14 residues. The V gene lost 0 bases and the J gene lost 1 base, with 8 bases spanning the gap. Germline V gene data show CDR1 as SGHRS and CDR2 as YFSETQ. The CDR3 sequence: CASSLEVGSYEQYF. The CDR3 DNA follows: TGCGCCAGCAGCTTGGAAGTCGGGTCCTACGAGCAGTACTTC. Full variable domain (missing parts from reference TRBV5-1 and TRBJ2-7): KAGVTQTPRYLIKTRGQQVTLSCSPISGHRSVSWYQQTPGQGLQFLFEYFSETQRNKGNFPGRFSGRQFSNSRSEMNVSTLELGDSALYLCASSLEVGSYEQYFGPGTRLTVT.

The chain carries TRBV7-2 and TRBJ1-2, with D maybe TRBD1 (5 bases). V was trimmed by 1 base and J by 7 bases, leaving 10 bases between them. Per germline, CDR1 SGHTA and CDR2 FQGNSA. The length of the CDR3 is 13 residues. The CDR3 DNA sequence: TGTGCCAGCAGCTTAGGTGAGGGGCTTGGCTACACCTTC. It yields the protein CASSLGEGLGYTF. Full variable domain (rest looked up from reference TRBV7-2 and TRBJ1-2): GAGVSQSPSNKVTEKGKDVELRCDPISGHTALYWYRQSLGQGLEFLIYFQGNSAPDKSGLPSDRFSAERTGGSVSTLTIQRTQQEDSAVYLCASSLGEGLGYTFGSGTRLTVV.

This clone was counted between two and nine times. The chain couples TRBV5-1 to TRBJ1-2; 10 positions match TRBD1. Trimming cost V 3 bases and J 8 bases; bases outside gene matches: 4. There are 13 residues in the CDR3. The V gene's germline CDR1 is SGHRS and CDR2 YFSETQ. DNA of the CDR3: TGCGCCAGCAGCTCGGGACAGGGGCAGGGCTACACCTTC. Protein product: CASSSGQGQGYTF. Together with reference TRBV5-1 and TRBJ1-2, the CDR3 gives the full variable domain: KAGVTQTPRYLIKTRGQQVTLSCSPISGHRSVSWYQQTPGQGLQFLFEYFSETQRNKGNFPGRFSGRQFSNSRSEMNVSTLELGDSALYLCASSSGQGQGYTFGSGTRLTVV.

This clone was picked up a small number of times. CDR3 DNA sequence: TGTGCCAGCAGGGGGACAGGGGGCGGCAATCAGCCCCAGCATTTT. It codes for CASRGTGGGNQPQHF. This chain connects TRBV2 to TRBJ1-5; 12 bases match TRBD1. V shed 6 bases, J shed 2 bases, and the junction held 2 bases outside the gene matches. Germline lookup yields CDR1 SNHLY and CDR2 FYNNEI. This CDR3 spans 15 amino acids.

This clone was seen just once. This chain joins TRBV27 and TRBJ2-7; D is unclear. Trimming removed 7 bases from V and 0 bases from J, with 13 bases in between. The germline V gene has CDR1 MNHEY and CDR2 SMNVEV (reference sequence). The CDR3 covers 14 residues. In nucleotides, the CDR3 is TGTGCCAGCAAGCCCTTGGTAAGCTCCTACGAGCAGTACTTC. Amino acids: CASKPLVSSYEQYF.

The V call is TRBV25-1, the J call TRBJ2-5, with D possibly TRBD1 on 5 matching bases. Germline V gene sequence: CDR1 MGHDK, CDR2 SYGVNS. Deletions cut 3 bases from V and 1 base from J, with 12 bases between. The CDR3 loop spans 15 amino acids. CDR3 region: CASSDARTLQETQYF. CDR3 in DNA: TGTGCCAGCAGTGACGCCAGGACACTCCAAGAGACCCAGTACTTC.

The gene calls are TRBV27 and TRBJ1-4, with a weak D call TRBD1 (6 bases). Germline CDR1 MNHEY, CDR2 SMNVEV (reference sequence). CDR3 length: 14 residues. Trimming stripped 5 bases from V and 4 bases from J, with 11 bases between. Here the CDR3 reads CASSRAGDNEKLFF. DNA for the CDR3: TGTGCCAGCAGTAGGGCAGGGGATAATGAAAAACTGTTTTTT.

The rearrangement joins TRBV7-9 to TRBJ2-1; 7 positions match TRBD2. Germline V gives CDR1 SEHNR, CDR2 FQNEAQ (reference sequence). This CDR3 has 15 residues. Germline trimming cut 10 bases from V and 6 bases from J; bases unmatched to any gene: 15. As DNA, the CDR3 is TGTGCCACCCCCTGGGGGGGAGGGCCGGTCAATGAGCAGTTCTTC. Protein: CATPWGGGPVNEQFF.

The gene calls are TRBV27 and TRBJ2-5; the D is unclear. CDR3 length equals 13 residues. V was shortened by 3 bases and J by 2 bases, with 7 bases between the two germline ends. The germline V gene has CDR1 MNHEY and CDR2 SMNVEV (reference sequence). CDR3 bases: TGTGCCAGCAGTTTCTCCGAACAAGAGACCCAGTACTTC. Residues: CASSFSEQETQYF.

This clone was observed a handful of times. The genes are TRBV6-1 and TRBJ2-5; perhaps D is TRBD1 or TRBD2 (5 bases each). Germline values: CDR1 MNHNS, CDR2 SASEGT. The CDR3 has 16 amino acids. Trimming removed 5 bases from V and 4 bases from J, with 20 bases in between. CDR3 sequence reads: CASSQGAEGMGETQYF. CDR3 in DNA: TGTGCCAGCAGTCAAGGGGCCGAGGGGATGGGAGAGACCCAGTACTTC.

The chain employs TRBV9 and TRBJ1-3; D unclear. V lost 4 bases and J lost 3, with 29 bases in between. Per germline, CDR1 SGDLS and CDR2 YYNGEE. The CDR3 length is 20 residues. The CDR3 spells CASSFRARLADQSVGNTIYF. In nucleotides, the CDR3 is TGTGCCAGCAGCTTCAGAGCTCGTTTGGCAGACCAAAGCGTTGGAAACACCATATATTTT.

The rearrangement links TRBV6-5 to TRBJ1-1; D is uncertain. The CDR3 consists of 14 residues. Germline V lookup: CDR1 MNHEY, CDR2 SVGAGI. Trimming removed 4 bases at V and 2 bases at J, with 11 bases between. CDR3: CASSFQDTNTEAFF. For the CDR3, the DNA is TGTGCCAGCAGTTTCCAGGATACAAACACTGAAGCTTTCTTT.

The chain is built from TRBV19 and TRBJ1-4; D remains unclear. The CDR3 is made up of 13 amino acids. Trimming pared 8 bases from V and 1 base from J, leaving 8 bases between. Germline V gives CDR1 LNHDA, CDR2 SQIVND (reference sequence). The CDR3 bases are TGTGCCAGTTGGTCCGGAACTAATGAAAAACTGTTTTTT. This gives the protein CASWSGTNEKLFF.

The genes are TRBV9 and TRBJ2-7; TRBD1 agrees at 10 bases. Losses at the gene ends were 0 bases for V and 0 bases for J; bases not matched to a gene: 3. Germline CDR1 is SGDLS and CDR2 is YYNGEE. The CDR3 extends over 16 amino acids. The CDR3 sequence: CASSVGGTGVSYEQYF. In nucleotides, the CDR3 is TGTGCCAGCAGCGTAGGAGGGACAGGGGTCTCCTACGAGCAGTACTTC.